A single sample gave rise to the 10 T cell receptor beta chains below, sequenced in a study of cytomegalovirus exposure and HLA in healthy donors. The PCR had 60 Vbeta and 13 Jbeta primers. Sequencing was performed with immunoSEQ multiplex PCR; in TCRdb, only in-frame clones are kept and a portion is missing. The sample yields fewer than 250,000 clones, 60% to 80% seen once. The sequencing sample was made of PBMCs. These receptors were obtained from a male donor in good health and CMV-seronegative.

V and J are TRBV19 and TRBJ2-1; D is unclear. The CDR3 runs 15 residues. Germline V lookup: CDR1 LNHDA, CDR2 SQIVND (reference sequence). With 0 bases removed from V and 1 base from J, the gap between germline ends came to 7 bases. The CDR3 coding sequence is TGTGCCAGTAGTATAGATACCGGGTCCTACAATGAGCAGTTCTTC. Translated: CASSIDTGSYNEQFF.

The rearrangement links TRBV21-1 to TRBJ2-1; TRBD2 is the table's D call, not checked against the DNA. TRBV21-1 is classified as a pseudogene. This CDR3 is built from 18 residues. CDR3 region: CASSKTGREGTVYNEQFF. Here the CDR3 DNA reads TGTGCCAGCAGCAAAACCGGTCGGGAGGGGACAGTCTACAATGAGCAGTTCTTC.

The chain has TRBV30 and TRBJ1-6, with D unresolved. Trimming left V 3 bases short and J 9 bases short, with 9 bases between. There are 12 residues in the CDR3. Per the germline V gene, CDR1 is GTSNPN and CDR2 is SVGIG (reference sequence). In DNA, the CDR3 is TGTGCCTGGAGCGTAGAGGGTTCACCCCTCCACTTT. The encoded protein is CAWSVEGSPLHF.

The table lists this clone with a few counts. V is TRBV11-3 and J is TRBJ2-6; the D gene is possibly TRBD1 (6 bases). The germline V and J ends were trimmed by 5 bases and 0 bases, with 8 bases remaining between them. This CDR3 comprises 15 residues. From germline, CDR1 is SGHNT and CDR2 YENEEA. CDR3 residues: CASSLDSSGANVLTF. The CDR3 DNA sequence: TGTGCCAGCAGCCTGGACAGCTCTGGGGCCAACGTCCTGACTTTC.

The chain uses TRBV7-9 and TRBJ1-6, with 7 bases lining up with TRBD1. V shed 3 bases, J shed 0 bases, and the junction held 2 bases outside the gene matches. From germline, CDR1 is SEHNR and CDR2 FQNEAQ (reference sequence). The CDR3 spans 16 residues. This CDR3 reads CASSLTGSSYNSPLHF. CDR3 in DNA: TGTGCCAGCAGCTTGACAGGGAGCTCCTATAATTCACCCCTCCACTTT.

The chain carries TRBV14 and TRBJ2-1, with 10 bases lining up with TRBD1. There are 14 residues in the CDR3. The junction had 7 bases not matched to a gene; V was cut back by 4 bases and J by 10 bases. Germline V lookup: CDR1 SGHDN, CDR2 FVKESK. The CDR3 DNA reads TGTGCCAGCAGCCTGGGACAGGGGTTCGGGGAGCAGTTCTTC. Its protein product is CASSLGQGFGEQFF.

The genes are TRBV30 and TRBJ2-5; 10 bases agree with TRBD2. The J call may be faulty, since TRBJ2-7 better matches the DNA end. The length of the CDR3 is 15 residues. Per the germline V gene, CDR1 is GTSNPN and CDR2 is SVGIG (reference sequence). The CDR3 sequence: CAWTLAGVLSYEQYF. The CDR3 DNA sequence: TGTGCCTGGACCCTAGCGGGAGTGCTTTCGTACGAGCAGTACTTC.

The chain has TRBV7-3 and TRBJ1-2, with TRBD1 identical over 9 bases. Germline CDR1 and CDR2: SGHTA and FQGTGA. The CDR3 runs 16 residues. V was clipped by 1 base and J by 2 bases; unmatched bases: 5. CDR3 protein: CASSLITGGRNYGYTF. CDR3 coding DNA: TGTGCCAGCAGCTTAATTACAGGGGGCCGCAACTATGGCTACACCTTC. Full variable domain (missing parts from reference TRBV7-3 and TRBJ1-2): GAGVSQTPSNKVTEKGKYVELRCDPISGHTALYWYRQSLGQGPEFLIYFQGTGAADDSGLPNDRFFAVRPEGSVSTLKIQRTERGDSAVYLCASSLITGGRNYGYTFGSGTRLTVV.

This chain uses TRBV7-9 with TRBJ2-7; 7 bases fit TRBD2. The germline gives CDR1 SEHNR, CDR2 FQNEAQ (reference sequence). V gave up 0 bases and J gave up 2 bases; unmatched junction bases: 7. This CDR3 has 16 residues. The CDR3 bases are TGTGCCAGCAGCTTAGCGGTGGGGGGGGTCGCCTACGAGCAGTACTTC. Amino acid sequence: CASSLAVGGVAYEQYF.

The chain carries TRBV5-1 and TRBJ2-7; the match to TRBD1 covers 7 bases. The V and J ends lost 5 bases and 0 bases, in that order; junction bases with no gene match: 8. The CDR3 runs to 15 residues. CDR1 SGHRS and CDR2 YFSETQ come from the germline V gene. DNA for the CDR3: TGCGCCAGCAGGTCCGAGACAGGGTACTCCTACGAGCAGTACTTC. Its translation is CASRSETGYSYEQYF.